The sequence of this T cell receptor (beta chain) was determined in a study of shared clonotypes between healthy human individuals. The study's findings and limits: It was anticipated that sequencing depth would influence how many clonotypes donors shared. Collection of samples was limited to blood; tissue repertoires likely differ.

Each donor was a Caucasian adult residing in Nashville, Tennessee. This CDR3 contains 14 residues. Looked up from germline, CDR1 is MNHNS and CDR2 is SASEGT. V gave up 10 bases and J gave up 2 bases, with 18 bases separating them. About this clone itself: Its antigen remains unidentified.

Profiled with immunoSEQ multiplex PCR; TCRdb holds only in-frame clones, not every one. The table lists about 2.3 million clones, 85% to 95% of them singletons, with more than 0.35% in the top ten. Sequencing used naive CD4+ T cells from PBMCs. Subset described: CD45RA+ positively selected. The rearrangement uses TRBV6-1 and TRBJ2-7; tentative D call: TRBD2 (7 bases). The origin of this receptor is a man younger than 35 in good health. Some clones in this sample may be carry-over from other donors' samples. The CDR3 DNA is TGTGCCACCGCCCGCGGGGGACAACCCTACGAGCAGTACTTC. Residues: CATARGGQPYEQYF.